Listed below are T cell receptor beta chains from one sample, sequenced in a study of Ad26.COV2.S vaccination and SARS-CoV-2 variants. Sequenced by immunoSEQ multiplex PCR; TCRdb stores in-frame clones only, minus some. The repertoire holds about 680,000 clones, with more than 80% as singletons. The source material was peripheral blood, sampled in a trial of Ad26.COV2.S vaccine versus placebo. The receptor source for this set is a person aged 18-60 years who received the Ad26.COV2.S COVID-19 vaccine or a placebo. CDR3s include the opening cysteine and the closing phenylalanine or tryptophan. D genes are given only for firm matches. Clone sizes are given selectively: once, few, many, or a class where the clone is expanded.

cdr3_aa: CSARQARITF; cdr3_nt: TGCAGTGCTAGACAGGCCCGGATCACCTTC; d_call: .; j_call: TRBJ1-2; cdr3_length: 10; clone_size: few; v_call: TRBV20-1
cdr3_aa: CASSPAGNYNSPLHF; cdr3_nt: TGTGCCAGCAGCCCGGCGGGGAACTATAATTCACCCCTCCACTTT; d_call: .; j_call: TRBJ1-6; cdr3_length: 15; clone_size: .; v_call: TRBV7-2
cdr3_aa: CASSPRTAQETQYF; cdr3_nt: TGCGCCAGCAGCCCCCGGACGGCTCAGGAGACCCAGTACTTC; d_call: .; j_call: TRBJ2-5; cdr3_length: 14; clone_size: .; v_call: TRBV4-1
cdr3_aa: CASSLKIISTDTQYF; cdr3_nt: TGTGCCAGCAGCTTAAAGATCATCAGCACAGATACGCAGTATTTT; d_call: .; j_call: TRBJ2-3; cdr3_length: 15; clone_size: .; v_call: TRBV5-6
cdr3_aa: CASSEPTGFSGNTIYF; cdr3_nt: TGTGCCAGCAGTGAGCCTACAGGGTTCTCTGGAAACACCATATATTTT; d_call: .; j_call: TRBJ1-3; cdr3_length: 16; clone_size: .; v_call: TRBV6-1
cdr3_aa: CASSRTSGDNEQFF; cdr3_nt: TGTGCCAGCAGTCGGACTAGCGGAGACAATGAGCAGTTCTTC; d_call: TRBD2; j_call: TRBJ2-1; cdr3_length: 14; clone_size: .; v_call: TRBV3-1/TRBV3-2
cdr3_aa: CASSSSSYEQYF; cdr3_nt: TGCGCCAGCAGCTCCAGCTCCTACGAGCAGTACTTC; d_call: .; j_call: TRBJ2-7; cdr3_length: 12; clone_size: few; v_call: TRBV5-1
cdr3_aa: CASSLPFTLSGNTIYF; cdr3_nt: TGTGCCAGCAGCCTCCCTTTCACACTCTCTGGAAACACCATATATTTT; d_call: .; j_call: TRBJ1-3; cdr3_length: 16; clone_size: .; v_call: TRBV11-2
cdr3_aa: CASSLSNTEAFF; cdr3_nt: TGTGCCAGCAGTTTATCGAACACTGAAGCTTTCTTT; d_call: .; j_call: TRBJ1-1; cdr3_length: 12; clone_size: .; v_call: TRBV12-3/TRBV12-4
cdr3_aa: CASSPWFSGNTIYF; cdr3_nt: TGTGCCAGCAGCCCTTGGTTCTCTGGAAACACCATATATTTT; d_call: .; j_call: TRBJ1-3; cdr3_length: 14; clone_size: .; v_call: TRBV3-1/TRBV3-2
cdr3_aa: CATSDSRRDSLNYEQYF; cdr3_nt: TGTGCCACCAGTGATTCCCGCCGGGACAGTCTCAACTACGAGCAGTACTTC; d_call: TRBD1; j_call: TRBJ2-7; cdr3_length: 17; clone_size: once; v_call: TRBV24-1
cdr3_aa: CASRSGTSFYEQYF; cdr3_nt: TGTGCCAGCAGATCCGGGACTAGCTTCTACGAGCAGTACTTC; d_call: TRBD2; j_call: TRBJ2-7; cdr3_length: 14; clone_size: once; v_call: TRBV7-2
cdr3_aa: CASQGYERSSYNSPLHF; cdr3_nt: TGTGCCAGTCAGGGGTACGAACGGAGCTCCTATAATTCACCCCTCCACTTT; d_call: .; j_call: TRBJ1-6; cdr3_length: 17; clone_size: .; v_call: TRBV19
cdr3_aa: CASSLMEPASNYGYTF; cdr3_nt: TGTGCCAGCAGCTTAATGGAGCCGGCCTCTAACTATGGCTACACCTTC; d_call: .; j_call: TRBJ1-2; cdr3_length: 16; clone_size: .; v_call: TRBV7-2
cdr3_aa: CASSLSGTGAEQYF; cdr3_nt: TGTGCCAGCAGTTTATCCGGGACAGGGGCCGAGCAGTACTTC; d_call: TRBD1; j_call: TRBJ2-7; cdr3_length: 14; clone_size: .; v_call: TRBV6-6
cdr3_aa: CASSQDWGLNYGYTF; cdr3_nt: TGTGCCAGCAGCCAAGATTGGGGGCTCAACTATGGCTACACCTTC; d_call: .; j_call: TRBJ1-2; cdr3_length: 15; clone_size: .; v_call: TRBV14
cdr3_aa: CASSPFYEQYF; cdr3_nt: TGTGCCAGCAGCCCTTTTTACGAGCAGTACTTC; d_call: .; j_call: TRBJ2-7; cdr3_length: 11; clone_size: few; v_call: TRBV11-2
cdr3_aa: CASSTPGQSYGYTF; cdr3_nt: TGTGCCAGTAGTACCCCGGGACAGAGCTATGGCTACACCTTC; d_call: TRBD1; j_call: TRBJ1-2; cdr3_length: 14; clone_size: .; v_call: TRBV19
cdr3_aa: CASTANRDRGGYTF; cdr3_nt: TGTGCCAGCACCGCCAACAGGGATCGAGGAGGCTACACCTTC; d_call: .; j_call: TRBJ1-2; cdr3_length: 14; clone_size: .; v_call: TRBV6-6
cdr3_aa: CASSLRGGGPSYEQYF; cdr3_nt: TGTGCCAGCAGCTTGCGGGGCGGGGGGCCCTCCTACGAGCAGTACTTC; d_call: TRBD2; j_call: TRBJ2-7; cdr3_length: 16; clone_size: .; v_call: TRBV5-6
cdr3_aa: CATSRDRGAYGYTF; cdr3_nt: TGTGCCACCAGCAGAGATCGGGGCGCATATGGCTACACCTTC; d_call: .; j_call: TRBJ1-2; cdr3_length: 14; clone_size: .; v_call: TRBV15
cdr3_aa: CASSPLQGYEQYF; cdr3_nt: TGCGCCAGCAGTCCCCTCCAGGGCTACGAGCAGTACTTC; d_call: .; j_call: TRBJ2-7; cdr3_length: 13; clone_size: .; v_call: TRBV5-1
cdr3_aa: CASSPPASYNEQFF; cdr3_nt: TGTGCCAGCAGCCCGCCCGCCTCATACAATGAGCAGTTCTTC; d_call: .; j_call: TRBJ2-1; cdr3_length: 14; clone_size: .; v_call: TRBV3-1/TRBV3-2
cdr3_aa: CAIDDRSSGNTIYF; cdr3_nt: TGTGCCATCGATGACAGAAGCTCTGGAAACACCATATATTTT; d_call: .; j_call: TRBJ1-3; cdr3_length: 14; clone_size: .; v_call: TRBV10-3
cdr3_aa: CASSPPQGHGYTF; cdr3_nt: TGTGCCAGCTCACCACCACAGGGCCATGGCTACACCTTC; d_call: .; j_call: TRBJ1-2; cdr3_length: 13; clone_size: .; v_call: TRBV18
cdr3_aa: CASSLGRLLGQFF; cdr3_nt: TGCGCCAGCAGCTTGGGTCGACTGCTAGGGCAGTTCTTC; d_call: .; j_call: TRBJ2-1; cdr3_length: 13; clone_size: .; v_call: TRBV5-1
cdr3_aa: CASSWTGPTGELFF; cdr3_nt: TGTGCCAGCAGCTGGACAGGGCCCACCGGGGAGCTGTTTTTT; d_call: TRBD1; j_call: TRBJ2-2; cdr3_length: 14; clone_size: .; v_call: TRBV2
cdr3_aa: CASMSGYLKERRTGELFF; cdr3_nt: TGTGCCAGCATGTCCGGGTATTTAAAGGAAAGACGAACCGGGGAGCTGTTTTTT; d_call: .; j_call: TRBJ2-2; cdr3_length: 18; clone_size: .; v_call: TRBV6-4
cdr3_aa: CASSSYREGNQPQHF; cdr3_nt: TGTGCCAGTAGTAGCTACAGGGAGGGCAATCAGCCCCAGCATTTT; d_call: .; j_call: TRBJ1-5; cdr3_length: 15; clone_size: .; v_call: TRBV19
cdr3_aa: CASSWGGNLAVGADTQYF; cdr3_nt: TGTGCCAGCAGCTGGGGGGGGAACCTAGCGGTGGGAGCAGATACGCAGTATTTT; d_call: TRBD2; j_call: TRBJ2-3; cdr3_length: 18; clone_size: .; v_call: TRBV5-4
cdr3_aa: CASRTGDYGYTF; cdr3_nt: TGTGCCAGCAGAACAGGGGACTATGGCTACACCTTC; d_call: TRBD1; j_call: TRBJ1-2; cdr3_length: 12; clone_size: .; v_call: TRBV6-5
cdr3_aa: CATSRGGSRGDEKLFF; cdr3_nt: TGTGCCACCAGCAGAGGTGGGTCCAGGGGAGATGAAAAACTGTTTTTT; d_call: .; j_call: TRBJ1-4; cdr3_length: 16; clone_size: .; v_call: TRBV15
cdr3_aa: CSASNLGGGYNEQFF; cdr3_nt: TGCAGTGCTAGTAACTTAGGGGGCGGCTACAATGAGCAGTTCTTC; d_call: TRBD1; j_call: TRBJ2-1; cdr3_length: 15; clone_size: .; v_call: TRBV20-1
cdr3_aa: CASSYLTGETQYF; cdr3_nt: TGTGCCAGCAGTTACCTGACTGGAGAGACCCAGTACTTC; d_call: .; j_call: TRBJ2-5; cdr3_length: 13; clone_size: .; v_call: TRBV6-5
cdr3_aa: CASSYSGQPTYEQYF; cdr3_nt: TGTGCCAGCAGTTATTCGGGACAGCCGACCTACGAGCAGTACTTC; d_call: TRBD1; j_call: TRBJ2-7; cdr3_length: 15; clone_size: once; v_call: TRBV6-5
cdr3_aa: CAISESRGTADEKLFF; cdr3_nt: TGTGCCATCAGTGAGTCGAGGGGGACGGCAGATGAAAAACTGTTTTTT; d_call: .; j_call: TRBJ1-4; cdr3_length: 16; clone_size: .; v_call: TRBV10-3
cdr3_aa: CASSLGGRSTDTQYF; cdr3_nt: TGTGCCAGCAGCTTAGGGGGGAGGAGCACAGATACGCAGTATTTT; d_call: .; j_call: TRBJ2-3; cdr3_length: 15; clone_size: .; v_call: TRBV7-6
cdr3_aa: CATSDRTSGGNNEQFF; cdr3_nt: TGTGCCACCAGTGATCGAACTAGCGGGGGGAACAATGAGCAGTTCTTC; d_call: TRBD2; j_call: TRBJ2-1; cdr3_length: 16; clone_size: once; v_call: TRBV24-1
cdr3_aa: CASSLGAGVPGELFF; cdr3_nt: TGTGCCAGCAGCTTAGGAGCGGGAGTCCCCGGGGAGCTGTTTTTT; d_call: TRBD2; j_call: TRBJ2-2; cdr3_length: 15; clone_size: .; v_call: TRBV7-9
cdr3_aa: CASSQSHSGYGYTF; cdr3_nt: TGTGCCAGCAGCCAATCACACAGCGGCTATGGCTACACCTTC; d_call: .; j_call: TRBJ1-2; cdr3_length: 14; clone_size: .; v_call: TRBV16
cdr3_aa: CASSRTGGYEQYF; cdr3_nt: TGTGCCAGCAGTCGGACAGGAGGCTACGAGCAGTACTTC; d_call: TRBD1; j_call: TRBJ2-7; cdr3_length: 13; clone_size: .; v_call: TRBV7-9
cdr3_aa: CASSLEASRPREQYF; cdr3_nt: TGCGCCAGCAGCTTGGAGGCTAGCAGGCCTAGGGAGCAGTACTTC; d_call: .; j_call: TRBJ2-7; cdr3_length: 15; clone_size: .; v_call: TRBV5-1
cdr3_aa: CAWSVKPGQFYEQYF; cdr3_nt: TGTGCCTGGAGTGTAAAGCCGGGACAGTTCTACGAGCAGTACTTC; d_call: TRBD1; j_call: TRBJ2-7; cdr3_length: 15; clone_size: .; v_call: TRBV30
cdr3_aa: CASSMGPGGQETQYF; cdr3_nt: TGTGCCAGTAGTATGGGCCCGGGGGGTCAAGAGACCCAGTACTTC; d_call: TRBD2; j_call: TRBJ2-5; cdr3_length: 15; clone_size: .; v_call: TRBV19
cdr3_aa: CATSRGDQNTEAFF; cdr3_nt: TGTGCCACCAGCAGAGGGGACCAAAACACTGAAGCTTTCTTT; d_call: .; j_call: TRBJ1-1; cdr3_length: 14; clone_size: .; v_call: TRBV15